This passage covers 20 T cell receptor beta chains from one sample sequenced in a study of OX40 agonist ivuxolimab in advanced cancers. The protocol was immunoSEQ multiplex PCR, while the TCRdb copy is restricted to in-frame clones and leaves out a portion. Among 36,000 or so clones listed, roughly 84% were seen once. The sample in question was CD4+ or CD8+ T cells sorted from blood, obtained in a trial of the OX40 agonist ivuxolimab. The receptor set was obtained from an adult with an advanced solid tumor such as melanoma, head and neck, liver or kidney cancer.

The gene calls are TRBV6-5 and TRBJ1-1; maybe TRBD1 (6 bases). Germline CDR1 reads MNHEY; CDR2 reads SVGAGI. V gave up 0 bases and J gave up 1 base, with 9 bases separating them. The CDR3 has 15 residues. CDR3 amino acids: CASSYSIQGNTEAFF. CDR3 coding DNA: TGTGCCAGCAGTTACTCCATACAGGGGAACACTGAAGCTTTCTTT.

The chain combines TRBV13 with TRBJ2-4, with unresolved D. V lost 5 bases to trimming and J lost 5 bases, with 13 bases between them. The germline CDR1 and CDR2 sequences are PRHDT and FYEKMQ (reference sequence). The CDR3 covers 14 residues. The chain's CDR3 is CASSPFFRENIQYF. CDR3 DNA sequence: TGTGCCAGCAGCCCTTTTTTCCGGGAAAACATTCAGTACTTC.

The V and J genes are TRBV6-5 and TRBJ1-5; D is undetermined. Germline values: CDR1 MNHEY, CDR2 SVGAGI. Trimming removed 8 bases at V and 6 bases at J, with 8 bases between. The CDR3 runs to 11 residues. The CDR3, as DNA: TGTGCCAGCCGCGAGGGTCAGCCCCAGCATTTT. Translation: CASREGQPQHF.

The chain employs TRBV20-1 and TRBJ1-1; 7 bases map to TRBD1. Trimming took 6 bases from V and 11 from J; bases not matched to a gene: 9. CDR1 and CDR2 from the germline V gene are DFQATT and SNEGSKA (reference sequence). The CDR3 is made up of 11 amino acids. The CDR3: CSAPQGVFAFF. The CDR3 DNA reads as TGCAGTGCGCCCCAGGGGGTTTTCGCTTTCTTT.

This chain uses TRBV6-6 with TRBJ2-2; possibly TRBD1 or TRBD2 for D (5 bases each). V dropped 4 bases and J dropped 5 bases, with 11 bases sitting between them. The CDR3 extends over 14 amino acids. The germline V gene encodes CDR1 MNHNY and CDR2 SVGAGI (reference sequence). The CDR3 here is CASSSGWGTGELFF. In DNA, the CDR3 is TGTGCCAGCAGTTCGGGGTGGGGGACCGGGGAGCTGTTTTTT.

This clone was observed a few times. The CDR3 sequence: CASREMTGDPKAQYF. In DNA form, the CDR3 reads TGTGCCAGTAGGGAAATGACAGGGGACCCGAAGGCCCAGTACTTC. This chain links TRBV19 with TRBJ2-5; 8 nucleotides align to TRBD1. The trim removed 6 bases at V and 9 bases at J, leaving 15 bases unmatched. In germline, CDR1 is LNHDA, CDR2 SQIVND (reference sequence). The CDR3 has 15 residues.

The V and J genes are TRBV7-3 and TRBJ2-1; the D gene could be TRBD1 or TRBD2 (5 bases each). Trimming cost V 5 bases and J 8 bases, with 16 bases left between them. In germline, CDR1 is SGHTA, CDR2 FQGTGA. CDR3 length: 14 amino acids. The CDR3 loop reads CASSQGFSEDEQFF. CDR3 nucleotides: TGTGCCAGCAGCCAGGGCTTTAGCGAGGATGAGCAGTTCTTC. The entire variable domain, with the rest obtained from reference TRBV7-3 and TRBJ2-1, is as follows: GAGVSQTPSNKVTEKGKYVELRCDPISGHTALYWYRQSLGQGPEFLIYFQGTGAADDSGLPNDRFFAVRPEGSVSTLKIQRTERGDSAVYLCASSQGFSEDEQFFGPGTRLTVL.

CDR3: CSVRHRVQGNEQFF. The CDR3 DNA is TGCAGCGTTCGTCACAGGGTCCAAGGCAATGAGCAGTTCTTC. The genes are TRBV29-1 and TRBJ2-1, with D perhaps TRBD1 (6 bases). This CDR3 is 14 amino acids long. With 5 bases removed from V and 6 bases from J, the gap between germline ends came to 17 bases. The germline CDR1 and CDR2 sequences are SQVTM and ANQGSEA.

The V and J genes are TRBV5-4 and TRBJ2-7, with D hard to call. Trimming shortened V by 1 base and J by 2 bases, and 7 bases separated the two germline ends. Germline values: CDR1 SGHNT, CDR2 YYREEE (reference sequence). The CDR3 is 13 residues long. The CDR3 coding sequence is TGTGCCAGCAGCTTGTATAGAACCTACGAGCAGTACTTC. Translating it yields CASSLYRTYEQYF. Filled out from reference TRBV5-4 and TRBJ2-7, the complete variable domain reads ETGVTQSPTHLIKTRGQQVTLRCSSQSGHNTVSWYQQALGQGPQFIFQYYREEENGRGNFPPRFSGLQFPNYSSELNVNALELDDSALYLCASSLYRTYEQYFGPGTRLTVT.

The chain couples TRBV14 to TRBJ1-1, with TRBD1 identical over 7 bases. Unmatched junction bases numbered 7, after V lost 3 bases and J lost 0 bases. This CDR3 spans 16 amino acids. CDR1 and CDR2 from the germline V gene are SGHDN and FVKESK. Here the CDR3 DNA reads TGTGCCAGCAGCCATCGGGACAGCTATATGAACACTGAAGCTTTCTTT. It is translated as CASSHRDSYMNTEAFF.

The chain employs TRBV11-2 and TRBJ2-5, with 10 bases lining up with TRBD2. This CDR3 is built from 15 residues. The trim removed 2 bases at V and 5 bases at J, leaving 5 bases unmatched. The germline gives CDR1 SGHAT, CDR2 FQNNGV. CDR3 DNA sequence: TGTGCCAGCAGCTTATATAGCGGGGGGCAGGAGACCCAGTACTTC. Protein product: CASSLYSGGQETQYF.

The J gene is TRBJ1-1, the V gene TRBV28; 7 bases are shared with TRBD1. From germline, CDR1 is MDHEN and CDR2 SYDVKM. CDR3 length equals 17 residues. V lost 6 bases to trimming and J lost 5 bases; unmatched junction nucleotides: 18. Here the CDR3 reads CASSTQGRGSFRTEAFF. CDR3 nucleotide sequence: TGTGCCAGCAGCACCCAGGGCAGGGGGTCTTTTCGGACTGAAGCTTTCTTT.

The genes are TRBV5-1 and TRBJ1-2; TRBD1 aligns across 11 bases. CDR3 length equals 15 residues. V was pared by 4 bases and J by 4 bases, with 6 bases of the junction left unmatched. CDR1 SGHRS and CDR2 YFSETQ come from the germline V gene. In nucleotides, the CDR3 is TGCGCCAGCAGCCCCTGGACAGGGGGCCTCTATGGCTACACCTTC. Protein sequence: CASSPWTGGLYGYTF. Combining the CDR3 with reference TRBV5-1 and TRBJ1-2 gives the whole variable domain KAGVTQTPRYLIKTRGQQVTLSCSPISGHRSVSWYQQTPGQGLQFLFEYFSETQRNKGNFPGRFSGRQFSNSRSEMNVSTLELGDSALYLCASSPWTGGLYGYTFGSGTRLTVV.

J is TRBJ2-7 and V is TRBV13; a possible D gene is TRBD2 (5 bases). V lost 5 bases and J 3 bases, leaving 14 bases between the germline ends. This CDR3 has 14 amino acids. Per the germline V gene, CDR1 is PRHDT and CDR2 is FYEKMQ (reference sequence). The CDR3 loop is CASSPGNQRYEQYF. The CDR3 region has the DNA TGTGCCAGCAGCCCCGGGAACCAGCGCTACGAGCAGTACTTC.

The gene calls are TRBV27 and TRBJ1-1, with unresolved D. Trimming left V 4 bases short and J 0 bases short, with 9 bases between. The CDR3 has 14 amino acids. Looked up from germline, CDR1 is MNHEY and CDR2 is SMNVEV (reference sequence). The CDR3 coding sequence is TGTGCCAGCAGTTCCCCGGCTATGAACACTGAAGCTTTCTTT. This codes for CASSSPAMNTEAFF.

V and J are TRBV18 and TRBJ1-1; D unclear. Trimming took 5 bases from V and 6 from J, leaving 13 bases between them. Germline CDR1 and CDR2: KGHSH and LQKENI. The CDR3 runs to 13 residues. In DNA, the CDR3 is TGTGCCAGCTCATCAACTACCCAACCTGAAGCTTTCTTT. Amino acids: CASSSTTQPEAFF.

V gene TRBV6-6 combines with J gene TRBJ1-5; D uncertain. V gave up 3 bases and J gave up 0 bases, with 9 bases separating them. The CDR3 is 15 amino acids. Germline V gene lookup returns CDR1 MNHNY and CDR2 SVGAGI (reference sequence). DNA for the CDR3: TGTGCCAGCAGTTATGACCACCTTAGCAATCAGCCCCAGCATTTT. Encoded protein: CASSYDHLSNQPQHF.

The genes are TRBV5-1 and TRBJ1-6; 7 nucleotides agree with TRBD1. V lost 2 bases to trimming and J lost 7 bases; unmatched junction nucleotides: 6. CDR1 and CDR2 (germline): SGHRS, YFSETQ. The CDR3 extends over 15 amino acids. The CDR3 coding sequence is TGCGCCAGCAGCTTCACAGGGGAGGCGAATTCACCCCTCCACTTT. Protein sequence: CASSFTGEANSPLHF.

The J gene is TRBJ1-2, the V gene TRBV5-5; D call uncertain. The CDR3 runs 16 residues. Germline V gene lookup returns CDR1 SGHKS and CDR2 YYEKEE (reference sequence). The V end lost 0 bases, the J end lost 2 bases, and 14 bases lay between the germline ends. The DNA of the CDR3 is TGTGCCAGCAGCTTGGAAAGGGCGAGCCGCAACTATGGCTACACCTTC. Amino acid sequence: CASSLERASRNYGYTF.

The count of this clone is one. This rearrangement joins TRBV18 to TRBJ2-5; D could derive from TRBD1 or TRBD2 (5 bases each). V gave up 1 base and J gave up 5 bases, with 20 bases separating them. Per germline, CDR1 KGHSH and CDR2 LQKENI. This CDR3 has 17 residues. CDR3 sequence reads: CASSPRLLVGARETQYF. CDR3 nucleotides: TGTGCCAGCTCACCACGGTTGTTAGTCGGGGCGCGGGAGACCCAGTACTTC.